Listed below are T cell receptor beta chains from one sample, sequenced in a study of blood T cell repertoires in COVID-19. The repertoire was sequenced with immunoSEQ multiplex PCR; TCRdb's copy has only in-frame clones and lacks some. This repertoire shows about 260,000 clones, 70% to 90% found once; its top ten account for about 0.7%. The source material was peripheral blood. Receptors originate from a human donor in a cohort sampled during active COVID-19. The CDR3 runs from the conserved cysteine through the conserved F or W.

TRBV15	CATSRGGYSQPQHF
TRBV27	CASAPSRGSLNTEAFF
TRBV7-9	CASSPLDYQREQYF
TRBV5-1	CASSAHGGASGNTIYF
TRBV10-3	CAISESQGGGDTEAFF
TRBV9	CASSEGTGWVTEAFF
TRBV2	CASSDRVAQETQYF
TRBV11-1	CASSATSGRSAYEQYF
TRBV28	CASSLGGGLYYEQYF
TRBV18	CASPGQGASVDTEAFF
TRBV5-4	CASSLGANQPQHF
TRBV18	CASSPSGGGQPQHF
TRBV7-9	CASSLVRGSASGNTIYF
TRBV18	CASSPRGEGTNGYTF
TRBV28	CASSAGPLDYEQYF
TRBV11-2	CASSRAMETQYF
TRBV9	CASSTGAFRDPPNGNTIYF
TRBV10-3	CAIRETQGWDQPQHF
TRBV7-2	CASSPRTGEGQPQHF
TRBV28	CASRGQMNTEAFF
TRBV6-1	CASSENLDLRVRAYEQYF
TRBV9	CASSPKAGTGGYKELFF
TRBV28	CASSLREGYTF
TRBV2	CATSPDTGELFF
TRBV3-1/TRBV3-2	CASSQSNYGYTF
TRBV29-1	CSVAQGDAFF
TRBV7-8	CASSPVGELFF
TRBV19	CASTPLGSANIQYF
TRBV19	CASSPRVSYEQYF
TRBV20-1	CCTGRGDEQYF
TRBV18	CASSPGTGARSGYTF
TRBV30	CATSVSAEAFF
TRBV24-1	CATSDSGQGKPRGYTF
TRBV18	CASSPTVSYEQYF
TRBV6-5	CASRPYDRGQEQYF
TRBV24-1	CATLAGGTDTQYF
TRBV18	CASSPGTGTNIQYF